The 30 T cell receptor beta chains below all came from one sample that was sequenced in a study of T cells after yellow fever vaccination. TCRdb processed the 5' RACE reads anew with MiXCR; each CDR3 protein has one entry. The table shows a few hundred thousand distinct CDR3 sequences, with around 16% occurring only once. Here the sequenced sample was PBMCs, taken more than 4 days after the first yellow fever vaccination. These receptors were collected from a man between 18 and 29 years old who received the YFV17D yellow fever vaccine.

The sample holds a few counts of this clonotype. The rearrangement joins TRBV7-8 to TRBJ2-1; TRBD1 matches 9 bases. The CDR3 sequence is 15 residues long. V dropped 4 bases and J dropped 8; count of bases not matched to a gene: 9. Germline CDR1 and CDR2: SGHVS and FQNEAQ. For the CDR3, the DNA is TGTGCCAGCAGCTCAGTACAGGGGGCGCGATATGAGCAGTTCTTC. Protein product: CASSSVQGARYEQFF.

As DNA, the CDR3 is TGTGCCATCACCTTGGGACAGGGGGGCTACGAGCAGTACTTC. Its translation: CAITLGQGGYEQYF. The chain has TRBV10-3 and TRBJ2-7, with TRBD1 matching 11 bases. V lost 7 bases, J lost 3 bases, and 5 bases stayed unmatched. CDR3 length: 14 residues. Germline V gene sequence: CDR1 ENHRY, CDR2 SYGVKD.

This clonotype came up a few times. The chain links TRBV6-2 or TRBV6-3 to TRBJ2-1; 10 positions agree with TRBD1. CDR3 size: 17 residues. CDR1 and CDR2 (germline): MNHEY, SVGEGT. Trimming took 5 bases from V and 1 from J; bases not matched to a gene: 8. CDR3 sequence reads: CASSHYRDRGSYNEQFF. In DNA form, the CDR3 reads TGTGCCAGCAGTCATTACCGGGACAGGGGTTCCTACAATGAGCAGTTCTTC.

V is TRBV7-8 and J is TRBJ1-1, with D uncertain. Trimming shortened V by 5 bases and J by 1 base, and 14 bases separated the two germline ends. CDR3 size: 15 residues. Per germline, CDR1 SGHVS and CDR2 FQNEAQ. The CDR3 nucleotides are TGTGCCAGCAGCATACGTCGTACGGAGAACACTGAAGCTTTCTTT. Its translation is CASSIRRTENTEAFF.

Many counts were recorded for this clonotype. The genes are TRBV7-2 and TRBJ1-1; D is uncertain. This CDR3 region has 13 residues. V was clipped by 0 bases and J by 7 bases, with 9 bases between them. Germline assignment: CDR1 SGHTA and CDR2 FQGNSA. In DNA form, the CDR3 reads TGTGCCAGCAGCTTAGCGTGGGGAGGTGAAGCTTTCTTT. It is translated as CASSLAWGGEAFF.

The gene calls are TRBV15 and TRBJ1-2, with 7 bases lining up with TRBD1. In germline, CDR1 is LNHNV, CDR2 YYDKDF (reference sequence). Germline trimming cut 0 bases from V and 4 bases from J; bases unmatched to any gene: 8. This CDR3 contains 16 residues. CDR3 loop: CATSREHQGQLYGYTF. Here the CDR3 DNA reads TGTGCCACCAGCAGAGAACACCAGGGACAGCTCTATGGCTACACCTTC.

This clonotype came up a few times. This rearrangement joins TRBV11-2 to TRBJ2-3; the D gene is possibly TRBD2 (7 bases). This CDR3 is 16 amino acids long. Germline V gene lookup returns CDR1 SGHAT and CDR2 FQNNGV. V was cut by 5 bases and J by 8 bases, with 23 bases left in between. In nucleotides, the CDR3 is TGTGCCAGCAGCCGAAGCGCGGGGGCCCCACGTGGTACGCAGTATTTT. It specifies CASSRSAGAPRGTQYF.

V and J are TRBV18 and TRBJ1-2; 9 bases match TRBD1. The CDR3 extends over 15 amino acids. J gave up 4 bases and V 4 bases, and 7 bases lay outside the gene matches. CDR1 and CDR2 (germline): KGHSH, LQKENI. The CDR3: CASSLRPGQGYGYTF. The CDR3 DNA reads as TGTGCCAGCTCACTGCGACCGGGACAGGGCTATGGCTACACCTTC.

At least ten counts were recorded for this clonotype. The V and J genes are TRBV7-8 and TRBJ2-5; 7 bases map to TRBD1. CDR1 and CDR2 from the germline V gene are SGHVS and FQNEAQ. The CDR3 spans 15 residues. Trimming cost V 4 bases and J 5 bases; bases outside gene matches: 10. CDR3 amino acids: CASSWKQGFAETQYF. CDR3 DNA: TGTGCCAGCAGCTGGAAACAGGGGTTCGCGGAGACCCAGTACTTC.

The chain recombines TRBV6-5 with TRBJ1-1, with a possible D match to TRBD1 (6 bases). Germline assignment: CDR1 MNHEY and CDR2 SVGAGI. Trimming stripped 4 bases from V and 0 bases from J, with 18 bases between. The CDR3 length is 17 residues. DNA of the CDR3: TGTGCCAGCAGTTTCGGGACACCCAGCTTTATGAACACTGAAGCTTTCTTT. As protein: CASSFGTPSFMNTEAFF.

Ten or more counts support this clonotype. The chain links TRBV10-3 to TRBJ2-7, with D uncertain. Germline V lookup: CDR1 ENHRY, CDR2 SYGVKD. Trimming removed 4 bases from V and 2 bases from J, with 12 bases in between. The CDR3 consists of 14 residues. CDR3 region: CAISGTKGTYEQYF. CDR3 in DNA: TGTGCCATCAGTGGTACGAAGGGCACCTACGAGCAGTACTTC.

This clonotype was picked up a small number of times. J is TRBJ1-5 and V is TRBV4-3, with 7 bases lining up with TRBD1. This CDR3 contains 14 residues. Germline CDR1 LGHNA, CDR2 YSLEER. Trimming took 4 bases from V and 5 from J; bases not matched to a gene: 5. CDR3 in amino acids: CASSRTQGDQPQHF. The DNA for the CDR3 is TGCGCCAGCAGCCGAACGCAGGGGGATCAGCCCCAGCATTTT.

This chain uses TRBV7-9 with TRBJ1-6, with D possibly being TRBD1 (6 bases). The V gene's germline CDR1 is SEHNR and CDR2 FQNEAQ (reference sequence). The CDR3 has 15 residues. Deletions cut 3 bases from V and 6 bases from J, with 12 bases between. The CDR3 here is CASSFSGVSNSPLHF. CDR3 bases: TGTGCCAGCAGCTTTTCAGGGGTCTCTAATTCACCCCTCCACTTT.

This clonotype was counted between two and nine times. J is TRBJ1-2 and V is TRBV4-3; D is ambiguous. The length of the CDR3 is 16 residues. The germline CDR1 and CDR2 sequences are LGHNA and YSLEER. V lost 1 base to trimming and J lost 11 bases, with 23 bases between them. The CDR3 loop reads CASSQGRGRTPMGYTF. The CDR3 nucleotides read TGCGCCAGCAGCCAAGGTCGCGGCAGAACCCCTATGGGGTACACCTTC.

This clonotype was found a few times. V is TRBV5-5 and J is TRBJ1-5, with no clear D. The germline V and J ends were trimmed by 1 base and 2 bases, with 13 bases remaining between them. Germline V gene data show CDR1 as SGHKS and CDR2 as YYEKEE (reference sequence). The CDR3 contains 16 residues. CDR3 sequence reads: CASSLMDLGGNQPQHF. DNA of the CDR3: TGTGCCAGCAGCTTGATGGACCTGGGCGGCAATCAGCCCCAGCATTTT. The full variable domain, its missing parts supplied by reference TRBV5-5 and TRBJ1-5, is DAGVTQSPTHLIKTRGQQVTLRCSPISGHKSVSWYQQVLGQGPQFIFQYYEKEERGRGNFPDRFSARQFPNYSSELNVNALLLGDSALYLCASSLMDLGGNQPQHFGDGTRLSIL.

The chain recombines TRBV20-1 with TRBJ2-7; D gene unclear. V dropped 3 bases and J dropped 1 base, with 10 bases sitting between them. Germline lookup yields CDR1 DFQATT and CDR2 SNEGSKA (reference sequence). The length of the CDR3 is 13 residues. The CDR3: CSASGPQSYEQYV. CDR3 coding DNA: TGCAGTGCTAGTGGTCCGCAGTCCTACGAGCAGTACGTC.

This clonotype showed up just a few times. V is TRBV20-1 and J is TRBJ2-5; D is perhaps TRBD1 (6 bases). The germline V gene encodes CDR1 DFQATT and CDR2 SNEGSKA (reference sequence). V lost 4 bases and J lost 9, with 15 bases in between. This CDR3 is 12 amino acids long. This CDR3 is CSAITGISSQYF. CDR3 in DNA: TGCAGTGCTATTACAGGGATATCGTCCCAGTACTTC.

This clonotype was found a few times. V and J are TRBV5-6 and TRBJ2-5; D ambiguous. Germline V gives CDR1 SGHDT, CDR2 YYEEEE. V lost 0 bases to trimming and J lost 7 bases, with 10 bases between them. CDR3 length: 13 amino acids. The CDR3: CASSLDQKGTQYF. The DNA of the CDR3 is TGTGCCAGCAGCTTGGACCAGAAAGGGACCCAGTACTTC.

This clonotype was seen a handful of times. The J gene is TRBJ2-1, the V gene TRBV3-1, with no clear D. Trimming took off 4 bases at V and 5 bases at J, with 15 bases between the two ends. Germline V gene lookup returns CDR1 LGHDT and CDR2 YNNKEL (reference sequence). The CDR3 consists of 15 residues. This CDR3 is CASSPSRLLDNEQFF. As DNA, the CDR3 is TGTGCCAGCAGCCCTTCAAGGCTTCTGGACAATGAGCAGTTCTTC.

V usage is TRBV27 and J usage is TRBJ2-3; D remains ambiguous. The CDR3 covers 15 residues. The germline V gene encodes CDR1 MNHEY and CDR2 SMNVEV (reference sequence). V was clipped by 3 bases and J by 1 base, with 11 bases between them. The DNA for the CDR3 is TGTGCCAGCAGTTTGTGGTGGGCCGGCACAGATACGCAGTATTTT. Amino acid sequence: CASSLWWAGTDTQYF.

This chain links TRBV4-1 with TRBJ2-1, with D perhaps given as TRBD1 or TRBD2 (6 bases each). The CDR3 sequence is 13 residues long. Trimming pared 5 bases from V and 9 bases from J, leaving 14 bases between. CDR1 and CDR2 (germline): MGHRA, YSYEKL. The CDR3 loop reads CASSFRGRGEQFF. Here the CDR3 DNA reads TGCGCCAGCAGCTTTCGGGGGCGGGGTGAGCAGTTCTTC.

The rearrangement links TRBV7-3 to TRBJ1-1, with a possible D match to TRBD1 (5 bases). The CDR3 is made up of 15 amino acids. V was clipped by 2 bases and J by 0 bases, with 10 bases between them. Per the germline V gene, CDR1 is SGHTA and CDR2 is FQGTGA. This chain's CDR3 is CASSLEQGMNTEAFF. The CDR3 nucleotides read TGTGCCAGCAGCTTAGAGCAGGGAATGAACACTGAAGCTTTCTTT.

This clonotype has just a few counts. The chain uses TRBV7-2 and TRBJ1-5; no definite D call. Germline assignment: CDR1 SGHTA and CDR2 FQGNSA. The CDR3 spans 13 residues. The V end lost 0 bases, the J end lost 6 bases, and 6 bases lay between the germline ends. The CDR3 spells CASSLANTQPQHF. CDR3 sequence (DNA): TGTGCCAGCAGCTTAGCGAATACTCAGCCCCAGCATTTT.

This clonotype was seen a few times. V gene TRBV28 combines with J gene TRBJ2-7; no clear D. The CDR3 is made up of 11 amino acids. Deletions cut 10 bases from V and 9 bases from J, with 16 bases between. Germline CDR1 is MDHEN and CDR2 is SYDVKM. The CDR3 DNA reads as TGTGCCACCACCCGGTTCGGAACGCAGTACGTC. Amino acid sequence: CATTRFGTQYV.

This chain connects TRBV3-1 to TRBJ2-7, with D hard to call. The CDR3 loop spans 14 amino acids. CDR1 and CDR2 (germline): LGHDT, YNNKEL (reference sequence). Trimming cost V 0 bases and J 4 bases, with 10 bases left between them. The CDR3 DNA sequence: TGTGCCAGCAGCCAAGATAACAGTCTTTACGAGCAGTACTTC. Translation: CASSQDNSLYEQYF.

The table lists this clonotype with many counts. The V and J genes are TRBV5-1 and TRBJ2-5; 10 bases fit TRBD2. The CDR3 loop spans 20 amino acids. The germline gives CDR1 SGHRS, CDR2 YFSETQ. V lost 3 bases and J lost 1; bases outside the gene matches: 18. This CDR3 reads CASSSTGAKASGGSQETQYF. DNA for the CDR3: TGCGCCAGCAGCTCGACAGGGGCGAAGGCTAGCGGGGGATCCCAAGAGACCCAGTACTTC.

This clonotype has a handful of counts. This chain joins TRBV12-3 or TRBV12-4 and TRBJ2-1, with D maybe TRBD1 (5 bases). V was trimmed by 7 bases and J by 0 bases, leaving 13 bases between them. This CDR3 comprises 15 residues. CDR3 residues: CASTLGLSSYNEQFF. In DNA form, the CDR3 reads TGTGCCAGCACCCTGGGGCTAAGCTCCTACAATGAGCAGTTCTTC.

The sample holds a few counts of this clonotype. J is TRBJ2-3 and V is TRBV25-1; no definite D call. The CDR3 extends over 12 amino acids. The V gene's germline CDR1 is MGHDK and CDR2 SYGVNS. V lost 3 bases, J lost 7 bases, and 8 bases lay in between. CDR3 in DNA: TGTGCCAGCAGTGATTCCAGCTATACGCAGTATTTT. It yields the protein CASSDSSYTQYF.

This chain connects TRBV18 to TRBJ1-2; D is undetermined. Germline-derived CDR1 and CDR2 are KGHSH and LQKENI. Trimming removed 0 bases at V and 3 bases at J, with 8 bases between. The CDR3 totals 14 residues. CDR3 nucleotides: TGTGCCAGCTCACCACCAGGGATTGACTATGGCTACACCTTC. As protein: CASSPPGIDYGYTF.

This clonotype was observed a few times. The J gene is TRBJ1-2, the V gene TRBV20-1, with no clear D. Germline V lookup: CDR1 DFQATT, CDR2 SNEGSKA (reference sequence). The ends were cut back, 3 bases at V and 2 bases at J, with 16 bases in the middle. The CDR3 runs to 15 residues. The CDR3 DNA follows: TGCAGTGCTAGGGCTCGGCAGGAAAGAAACTATGGCTACACCTTC. It translates to CSARARQERNYGYTF.